The present entry profiles one TCR beta chain with its context. There are 17 residues in the CDR3. J lost 0 bases, V lost 4 bases, and 6 bases had no gene match. Germline assignment: CDR1 LGHNA and CDR2 YNFKEQ. This record comes from a study of T cell responses to AZD1222 COVID-19 vaccine. TCRdb's table, derived via immunoSEQ multiplex PCR, lists solely in-frame clones and lacks some. The data contain about 110,000 clones, approximately 89% of them singletons. This receptor was obtained from an adult in good health. This specimen consisted of peripheral blood, obtained on day 0 of MenACWY control vaccination. This rearrangement joins TRBV4-2 to TRBJ1-6, with 7 bases matching TRBD1. The CDR3 bases are TGTGCCAGCAGCCGCGGACAGGCGAGCTCCTATAATTCACCCCTCCACTTT. Protein: CASSRGQASSYNSPLHF.